Detailed here is one TCR beta chain. What it recognizes is unknown. Clones were sequenced by immunoSEQ multiplex PCR, and TCRdb holds only the in-frame ones, with some missing. The sample yields about 200,000 clones, approximately 94% seen once. This sample stems from a study of T cell responses to AZD1222 COVID-19 vaccine. Study results and caveats: Unmutated variant regions are reportedly the target of nearly half of TCRs that are spike-specific. Donors were mostly white British, more females; clonal diversity possibly underestimated.

The CDR3 runs 15 residues. The germline gives CDR1 MNHEY, CDR2 SVGAGI. The J segment lost 3 bases and the V segment lost 0 bases, leaving 4 bases of the junction unmatched. The source of this sequence is an adult who received the MenACWY meningococcal vaccine as a control. Sample: peripheral blood, taken 28 days after the second dose of the MenACWY control vaccine. The V gene is TRBV6-5, the J gene TRBJ2-7, with 8 bases matching TRBD2. The CDR3 loop reads CASSYSSGGSYEQYF. The CDR3 DNA reads TGTGCCAGCAGTTACTCCAGCGGGGGAAGCTACGAGCAGTACTTC.